These 29 T cell receptor beta chains came from one sample sequenced in a study of blood T cell repertoires in COVID-19. Repertoires were generated with immunoSEQ multiplex PCR, while TCRdb's copy carries only in-frame clones and drops some. The table shows 150,000 or so clones, with approximately 90% occurring only once. Sequenced material: peripheral blood. The receptors come from a man between 18 and 29 years old with acute or convalescent COVID-19.

The J gene is TRBJ1-2, the V gene TRBV3-1 (or the pseudogene TRBV3-2); no reliable D call. Germline loops: CDR1 LGHDT, CDR2 YNNKEL (reference sequence). Trimming took off 0 bases at V and 7 bases at J, with 6 bases between the two ends. The CDR3 totals 12 residues. The DNA for the CDR3 is TGTGCCAGCAGCCAAGAGCAGGTTGGCTACACCTTC. Amino acids: CASSQEQVGYTF.

To note about this clone: The junction departs from the called germline gene at one end, perhaps through a read error. This chain uses TRBV27 with TRBJ1-2; D unclear. Germline V gene lookup returns CDR1 MNHEY and CDR2 SMNVEV (reference sequence). This CDR3 region has 13 residues. The CDR3 DNA reads TGCCCCGAGGGCCTAGGTCCCTCATGTGGGTACACCTTC. Translated, it gives CPEGLGPSCGYTF.

V gene TRBV12-3 or TRBV12-4 combines with J gene TRBJ2-2, with a tentative D call TRBD1 (5 bases). The germline V and J ends were trimmed by 6 bases and 5 bases, with 7 bases remaining between them. CDR3 size: 12 residues. The CDR3: CASRQGTGELFF. CDR3 nucleotides: TGTGCCAGCAGGCAGGGAACCGGGGAGCTGTTTTTT.

The genes are TRBV30 and TRBJ1-2; D is perhaps TRBD1 (6 bases). The germline V gene encodes CDR1 GTSNPN and CDR2 SVGIG (reference sequence). This CDR3 spans 12 amino acids. Trimming stripped 0 bases from V and 12 bases from J, with 14 bases between. The CDR3 DNA reads as TGTGCCTGGAGTGTACGAGAGGGGACAAACACCTTC. As protein: CAWSVREGTNTF.

The chain employs TRBV5-1 and TRBJ1-1, with unresolved D. The germline V gene has CDR1 SGHRS and CDR2 YFSETQ. Trimming shortened V by 4 bases and J by 4 bases, and 11 bases separated the two germline ends. The CDR3 contains 13 residues. The DNA for the CDR3 is TGCGCCAGCAGCGAACCCGGGGTCACTGAAGCTTTCTTT. Its protein is CASSEPGVTEAFF. Full variable domain (remainder filled in from reference TRBV5-1 and TRBJ1-1): KAGVTQTPRYLIKTRGQQVTLSCSPISGHRSVSWYQQTPGQGLQFLFEYFSETQRNKGNFPGRFSGRQFSNSRSEMNVSTLELGDSALYLCASSEPGVTEAFFGQGTRLTVV.

The gene calls are TRBV6-5 and TRBJ1-5; weak D call: TRBD1 (6 bases). Trimming cost V 5 bases and J 6 bases, with 17 bases left between them. Germline loops: CDR1 MNHEY, CDR2 SVGAGI. The CDR3 extends over 15 amino acids. CDR3 sequence (DNA): TGTGCCAGCAGTCCTCTCGGGACACTTATTCAGCCCCAGCATTTT. It codes for CASSPLGTLIQPQHF.

This clone was picked up one time. The chain combines TRBV10-3 with TRBJ1-2; 7 bases match TRBD1. Germline CDR1 ENHRY, CDR2 SYGVKD. The CDR3 is 13 residues long. V lost 7 bases and J lost 3; bases outside the gene matches: 5. This CDR3 is CAINLQGDYGYTF. The CDR3 nucleotides are TGTGCCATCAATCTCCAGGGGGACTATGGCTACACCTTC.

The chain uses TRBV9 and TRBJ2-3; 7 bases match TRBD2. The J segment lost 0 bases and the V segment lost 3 bases, leaving 7 bases of the junction unmatched. The CDR3 runs to 16 residues. The germline V gene encodes CDR1 SGDLS and CDR2 YYNGEE. DNA of the CDR3: TGTGCCAGCAGCGCGACGGGGAGGGGTAGCACAGATACGCAGTATTTT. Its protein is CASSATGRGSTDTQYF.

The chain uses TRBV12-3 or TRBV12-4 and TRBJ2-2; D is ambiguous. V lost 8 bases and J lost 0, with 7 bases in between. The CDR3 runs to 13 residues. The CDR3 is CASALANTGELFF. The CDR3 DNA follows: TGTGCCAGCGCCCTAGCGAACACCGGGGAGCTGTTTTTT.

The J gene is TRBJ1-1, the V gene TRBV7-9, with a possible D match to TRBD1 (6 bases). CDR3 length equals 15 residues. CDR1 SEHNR and CDR2 FQNEAQ come from the germline V gene (reference sequence). Trimming took 8 bases from V and 7 from J, leaving 23 bases between them. The CDR3 spells CASLQVGGLMDEAFF. The CDR3 DNA sequence: TGTGCCAGCCTCCAGGTAGGGGGTTTGATGGATGAAGCTTTCTTT.

This clone came up once. V gene TRBV30 combines with J gene TRBJ1-1, with D perhaps TRBD1 (5 bases). The CDR3 sequence is 17 residues long. Germline V gene sequence: CDR1 GTSNPN, CDR2 SVGIG (reference sequence). V gave up 0 bases and J gave up 3 bases, with 20 bases separating them. CDR3 bases: TGTGCCTGGAGTGTGGAGAGTTTAAGGGGTTCGCACACTGAAGCTTTCTTT. Protein product: CAWSVESLRGSHTEAFF.

The chain recombines TRBV5-6 with TRBJ1-4; D uncertain. This CDR3 has 15 amino acids. Germline assignment: CDR1 SGHDT and CDR2 YYEEEE. V lost 0 bases, J lost 6 bases, and 12 bases lay in between. CDR3 bases: TGTGCCAGCAGCTTGGGGGCGCGGGTGGATGAAAAACTGTTTTTT. This encodes CASSLGARVDEKLFF.

The rearrangement uses TRBV3-1 (or the pseudogene TRBV3-2) and TRBJ1-5; 7 bases are shared with TRBD1. This CDR3 is 14 amino acids long. The V gene end was trimmed by 4 bases and the J gene end by 3 bases; junction bases not matched to a gene: 3. Germline CDR1 is LGHDT and CDR2 is YNNKEL (reference sequence). The DNA of the CDR3 is TGTGCCAGCAGCCGTGGGACAGCCAATCAGCCCCAGCATTTT. Translation: CASSRGTANQPQHF.

This sequence joins TRBV11-2 and TRBJ1-1, with D possibly TRBD1 on 5 matching bases. The germline V and J ends were trimmed by 2 bases and 7 bases, with 11 bases remaining between them. Germline CDR1 is SGHAT and CDR2 is FQNNGV. The CDR3 length is 13 residues. In nucleotides, the CDR3 is TGTGCCAGCAGCTTAAGCCGGGGACTTGAAGCTTTCTTT. This sequence encodes CASSLSRGLEAFF.

This chain uses TRBV11-2 with TRBJ1-2, with D possibly matching TRBD1 (6 bases). Trimming removed 1 base at V and 7 bases at J, with 7 bases between. Germline V gene lookup returns CDR1 SGHAT and CDR2 FQNNGV. This CDR3 region has 12 residues. The CDR3 DNA sequence: TGTGCCAGCAGCTTAGGGGGGCTTGGCTACACCTTC. This sequence encodes CASSLGGLGYTF.

The chain combines TRBV4-1 with TRBJ2-7, with 8 bases lining up with TRBD2. The CDR3 covers 15 residues. Germline CDR1 MGHRA, CDR2 YSYEKL. The trim removed 1 base at V and 2 bases at J, leaving 4 bases unmatched. The CDR3 loop is CASSQAGLAAYEQYF. For the CDR3, the DNA is TGCGCCAGCAGCCAAGCTGGACTAGCTGCCTACGAGCAGTACTTC.

This clone has just one count. The chain carries TRBV18 and TRBJ2-7; 7 bases line up with TRBD1. V trimming: 1 base; J trimming: 3 bases; junction bases outside the gene matches: 0. The CDR3 contains 13 residues. Germline CDR1 reads KGHSH; CDR2 reads LQKENI. CDR3 in amino acids: CASSPRQGYEQYF. In DNA form, the CDR3 reads TGTGCCAGCTCACCACGACAGGGCTACGAGCAGTACTTC.

The V call is TRBV5-1, the J call TRBJ1-2; D is possibly TRBD1 (6 bases). V lost 0 bases and J 7 bases, leaving 7 bases between the germline ends. In germline, CDR1 is SGHRS, CDR2 YFSETQ. The CDR3 loop spans 12 amino acids. CDR3 sequence reads: CASSLGTAGYTF. The CDR3 DNA sequence: TGCGCCAGCAGCTTGGGGACAGCTGGCTACACCTTC.

The rearrangement uses TRBV5-1 and TRBJ2-1, with TRBD2 matching over 10 bases. CDR1 and CDR2 (germline): SGHRS, YFSETQ. This CDR3 has 19 amino acids. V gave up 1 base and J gave up 8 bases; unmatched junction bases: 18. The CDR3 bases are TGCGCCAGCAGCTTGTTTCCTCCTTCTAGCGGGAGTGTTAGCCATGAGCAGTTCTTC. Residues: CASSLFPPSSGSVSHEQFF.

The chain joins TRBV4-1 to TRBJ2-2; no clear D. There are 18 residues in the CDR3. V lost 4 bases, J lost 6 bases, and 24 bases lay in between. Germline V gene data show CDR1 as MGHRA and CDR2 as YSYEKL. CDR3: CASSRHATGSSSAGELFF. The DNA for the CDR3 is TGCGCCAGCAGCCGACACGCAACCGGCAGCAGCTCGGCCGGGGAGCTGTTTTTT.

This sequence joins TRBV7-2 and TRBJ1-1; D gene ambiguous. This CDR3 contains 13 residues. V lost 1 base and J 7 bases, leaving 10 bases between the germline ends. Germline CDR1 reads SGHTA; CDR2 reads FQGNSA. DNA for the CDR3: TGTGCCAGCAGCTTAGGATTATGGAGTGAAGCTTTCTTT. Amino acids: CASSLGLWSEAFF. The whole variable domain, remainder taken from reference TRBV7-2 and TRBJ1-1, is GAGVSQSPSNKVTEKGKDVELRCDPISGHTALYWYRQSLGQGLEFLIYFQGNSAPDKSGLPSDRFSAERTGGSVSTLTIQRTQQEDSAVYLCASSLGLWSEAFFGQGTRLTVV.

The rearrangement joins TRBV19 to TRBJ2-2; unclear D gene. The CDR3 covers 16 residues. Germline CDR1 reads LNHDA; CDR2 reads SQIVND (reference sequence). Trimming cost V 1 base and J 0 bases, with 9 bases left between them. The CDR3 protein is CASSIGSVTNTGELFF. In DNA form, the CDR3 reads TGTGCCAGTAGTATAGGGTCAGTTACGAACACCGGGGAGCTGTTTTTT.

The genes are TRBV6-1 and TRBJ1-4, with 7 bases aligning to TRBD1. The germline V gene encodes CDR1 MNHNS and CDR2 SASEGT. There are 14 residues in the CDR3. With V trimmed by 2 bases and J by 11 bases, 8 bases remained unmatched. CDR3 region: CASSETWTGGKLFF. For the CDR3, the DNA is TGTGCCAGCAGTGAAACTTGGACAGGAGGGAAACTGTTTTTT.

The gene calls are TRBV4-2 and TRBJ1-1, with 7 bases fitting TRBD1. Trimming at V came to 0 bases and at J to 11 bases, leaving 6 bases not matched to a gene. Germline assignment: CDR1 LGHNA and CDR2 YNFKEQ. The CDR3 sequence is 13 residues long. The CDR3 reads CASSQDEGGAAFF. The CDR3 coding sequence is TGTGCCAGCAGCCAAGATGAAGGGGGCGCGGCTTTCTTT.

This chain joins TRBV5-1 and TRBJ2-7; 9 bases line up with TRBD1. The trim removed 7 bases at V and 1 base at J, leaving 3 bases unmatched. Germline loops: CDR1 SGHRS, CDR2 YFSETQ. The CDR3 is made up of 13 amino acids. CDR3 sequence: CASSGQGSYEQYF. CDR3 bases: TGCGCCAGCTCTGGACAGGGGTCCTACGAGCAGTACTTC.

V gene TRBV10-2 combines with J gene TRBJ2-5; TRBD2 agrees at 8 bases. The germline CDR1 and CDR2 sequences are WSHSY and SAAADI. V was pared by 6 bases and J by 7 bases, with 13 bases of the junction left unmatched. This CDR3 has 15 residues. The CDR3 DNA sequence: TGCGCCAGCAGAGATAGTTTAGCGGGGCGGCGGACCCAGTACTTC. Protein product: CASRDSLAGRRTQYF.

The V call is TRBV14, the J call TRBJ2-7; TRBD1 agrees at 8 bases. The CDR3 is made up of 14 amino acids. V lost 4 bases to trimming and J lost 0 bases; unmatched junction nucleotides: 2. Looked up from germline, CDR1 is SGHDN and CDR2 is FVKESK. The CDR3 DNA is TGTGCCAGCAGCCGGACAGGGATCTCCTACGAGCAGTACTTC. It encodes CASSRTGISYEQYF.

This chain links TRBV12-5 with TRBJ2-7; maybe TRBD2 (6 bases). Germline-derived CDR1 and CDR2 are LGHNT and FRNRAP. The CDR3 runs to 15 residues. Trimming removed 2 bases from V and 7 bases from J, with 18 bases in between. The CDR3 DNA sequence: TGTGCTAGTGGTTTGACGGGGACTTCCCCTAGGGAGCAGTACTTC. Translated, it gives CASGLTGTSPREQYF.

The V call is TRBV3-1 (or the pseudogene TRBV3-2), the J call TRBJ2-6; a possible D gene is TRBD2 (5 bases). Germline V gene lookup returns CDR1 LGHDT and CDR2 YNNKEL (reference sequence). There are 16 residues in the CDR3. V was pared by 0 bases and J by 0 bases, with 6 bases between. The CDR3 loop reads CASSQDGSSGANVLTF. The CDR3 coding sequence is TGTGCCAGCAGCCAAGATGGGAGCTCTGGGGCCAACGTCCTGACTTTC.